Listed below are T cell receptor beta chains from one sample, sequenced in a study of blood T cells in healthy people across ages. TCRdb ran MiXCR on the 5' RACE reads and lists one entry per CDR3 protein. Among about 1.8 million distinct CDR3 sequences listed, 40% to 55% were seen once. The source material was blood. The source is a woman aged 40 to 55 in good health. Each CDR3 is given with its conserved first and last residue. The order of the fields is clone size, J gene, CDR3 length, D gene, V gene, CDR3 DNA, CDR3 protein. D genes are given only for firm matches. The size of a clone is reported for some rows only, either as once, few or many, or as a class for expanded clones.

clone size: few; J gene: TRBJ2-1; CDR3 length: 15; D gene: TRBD2; V gene: TRBV5-1; CDR3 DNA: TGCGCCAGCCGCTCGCTAGCGGGGTTGGATAATGAGCAGTTCTTC; CDR3 protein: CASRSLAGLDNEQFF
clone size: few; J gene: TRBJ1-2; CDR3 length: 16; D gene: NA; V gene: TRBV6-6; CDR3 DNA: TGTGCCAGCAGTTACCCACGACGGGTCCGCCGCTATGGCTACACCTTC; CDR3 protein: CASSYPRRVRRYGYTF
clone size: few; J gene: TRBJ2-1; CDR3 length: 14; D gene: TRBD2; V gene: TRBV12-3/TRBV12-4; CDR3 DNA: TGTGCCAGCAGTTTAGGGGGGGGACCGGGTGAGCAGTTCTTC; CDR3 protein: CASSLGGGPGEQFF
clone size: NA; J gene: TRBJ2-7; CDR3 length: 15; D gene: NA; V gene: TRBV27; CDR3 DNA: TGTGCCAGCATGATAGGGCTGGGATTTAGTTACGAGCAGTACTTC; CDR3 protein: CASMIGLGFSYEQYF
clone size: NA; J gene: TRBJ1-2; CDR3 length: 14; D gene: TRBD1; V gene: TRBV12-3/TRBV12-4; CDR3 DNA: TGTGTCAGCAGCCCTAGACAGGGCGGAAATGGCTACACCTTC; CDR3 protein: CVSSPRQGGNGYTF
clone size: NA; J gene: TRBJ2-3; CDR3 length: 15; D gene: TRBD2; V gene: TRBV5-1; CDR3 DNA: TGCGCCAGCAGCATAACTAGCGGGGAATTAGATACGCAGTATTTT; CDR3 protein: CASSITSGELDTQYF
clone size: once; J gene: TRBJ2-4; CDR3 length: 13; D gene: TRBD2; V gene: TRBV6-6; CDR3 DNA: TGTGCCAGCAGTTACGCGGGAGAGAACATTCAGTACTTC; CDR3 protein: CASSYAGENIQYF
clone size: NA; J gene: TRBJ1-2; CDR3 length: 13; D gene: NA; V gene: TRBV29-1; CDR3 DNA: TGCAGCGTTGAAGACCCAAGGGTGGGCGGCTACACCTTC; CDR3 protein: CSVEDPRVGGYTF
clone size: once; J gene: TRBJ1-2; CDR3 length: 13; D gene: NA; V gene: TRBV28; CDR3 DNA: TGTGCCAGCAGTCGGCCGGACAGCAGTGGCTGCACCTTC; CDR3 protein: CASSRPDSSGCTF
clone size: NA; J gene: TRBJ1-4; CDR3 length: 13; D gene: NA; V gene: TRBV28; CDR3 DNA: TGTGCCTCCGCGCAGCCATCTTCTGAAAAACTGTTTTTT; CDR3 protein: CASAQPSSEKLFF
clone size: NA; J gene: TRBJ2-7; CDR3 length: 13; D gene: NA; V gene: TRBV9; CDR3 DNA: TGTGCCAGCAGCGGAGGACCGGGGGACGAGCAGTACTTC; CDR3 protein: CASSGGPGDEQYF
clone size: many; J gene: TRBJ2-7; CDR3 length: 13; D gene: TRBD1; V gene: TRBV4-1; CDR3 DNA: TGCGCCAGCAGCTACGGGACAGGGGACGAGCAGTACTTC; CDR3 protein: CASSYGTGDEQYF
clone size: NA; J gene: TRBJ2-7; CDR3 length: 11; D gene: NA; V gene: TRBV20-1; CDR3 DNA: TGCAGTGCTAGCAAGGGTTTCGAGCAGTACTTC; CDR3 protein: CSASKGFEQYF
clone size: NA; J gene: TRBJ2-5; CDR3 length: 17; D gene: TRBD2; V gene: TRBV7-8; CDR3 DNA: TGTGCCAGCAGCTCCACCACAGCGGGGGGCCGTGAAGAGACCCAGTACTTC; CDR3 protein: CASSSTTAGGREETQYF
clone size: NA; J gene: TRBJ2-4; CDR3 length: 15; D gene: NA; V gene: TRBV20-1; CDR3 DNA: TGCAGTGCCCTCCGACAGATACTAGCCAAAAACATTCAGTACTTC; CDR3 protein: CSALRQILAKNIQYF
clone size: NA; J gene: TRBJ2-5; CDR3 length: 13; D gene: NA; V gene: TRBV7-2; CDR3 DNA: TGTGCCAGCAGAAAGGCGGTAGGGGAGACCCAGTACTTC; CDR3 protein: CASRKAVGETQYF
clone size: few; J gene: TRBJ2-7; CDR3 length: 15; D gene: TRBD1; V gene: TRBV6-2/TRBV6-3; CDR3 DNA: TGTGCCAGCAATCCCCGGGGACAGGGGGTCTACGAGCAGTACTTC; CDR3 protein: CASNPRGQGVYEQYF
clone size: NA; J gene: TRBJ1-6; CDR3 length: 16; D gene: NA; V gene: TRBV6-2/TRBV6-3; CDR3 DNA: TGTGCCAGCACTGAGACCACGGGACTGCTCAATTCACCCCTCCACTTT; CDR3 protein: CASTETTGLLNSPLHF
clone size: NA; J gene: TRBJ2-1; CDR3 length: 10; D gene: NA; V gene: TRBV4-2; CDR3 DNA: TGTGCCGTGGGGGGTAATGAGCAGTTCTTC; CDR3 protein: CAVGGNEQFF
clone size: NA; J gene: TRBJ2-7; CDR3 length: 13; D gene: NA; V gene: TRBV6-2/TRBV6-3; CDR3 DNA: TGTGCCAGCAGTTACCTAAGGACGCTAGAGCAGTACTTC; CDR3 protein: CASSYLRTLEQYF
clone size: NA; J gene: TRBJ1-6; CDR3 length: 15; D gene: NA; V gene: TRBV7-3; CDR3 DNA: TGTGCCAGCAGCCCCCCGGGATCGGGGGCTTCACCCCTCCACTTT; CDR3 protein: CASSPPGSGASPLHF
clone size: few; J gene: TRBJ2-7; CDR3 length: 15; D gene: NA; V gene: TRBV20-1; CDR3 DNA: TGCAGTGCTAGACTCCGCAGGGGAACCCACTACGAGCAGTACTTC; CDR3 protein: CSARLRRGTHYEQYF
clone size: NA; J gene: TRBJ2-1; CDR3 length: 17; D gene: NA; V gene: TRBV4-2; CDR3 DNA: TGTGCCAGCAGCCCCCGGGGGGAGGGGGGGCGAGAAAATGAGCAGTTCTTC; CDR3 protein: CASSPRGEGGRENEQFF
clone size: NA; J gene: TRBJ1-6; CDR3 length: 17; D gene: NA; V gene: TRBV12-3/TRBV12-4; CDR3 DNA: TGTGCCAGCAGTTTGAATACGGGGGTGGTGGGTAATTCACCCCTCCACTTT; CDR3 protein: CASSLNTGVVGNSPLHF
clone size: NA; J gene: TRBJ1-2; CDR3 length: 14; D gene: TRBD1; V gene: TRBV29-1; CDR3 DNA: TGCAGCGTTCAAGGGACAGGGGATAACTATGGCTACACCTTC; CDR3 protein: CSVQGTGDNYGYTF
clone size: NA; J gene: TRBJ2-4; CDR3 length: 12; D gene: TRBD1; V gene: TRBV10-3; CDR3 DNA: TGTGCCATCGGACAGGGAATGAACGTTCAGTACTTC; CDR3 protein: CAIGQGMNVQYF